The present T cell receptor (beta chain) was sequenced within a study of control samples from healthy donors and cancer patients. This table comes from immunoSEQ multiplex PCR, and its TCRdb copy is limited to in-frame clones, with some not included. The sample yields 20,000 to 30,000 clones, around 83% seen once. The junction had 7 bases not matched to a gene; V was cut back by 7 bases and J by 0 bases. This CDR3 comprises 15 residues. Germline V lookup: CDR1 MNHEY, CDR2 SVGAGI. The J gene is TRBJ2-3, the V gene TRBV6-5; TRBD1 agrees at 7 bases. The clonotype comes from a man aged 55 to 69 with colorectal cancer. Sequenced material: PBMCs. CDR3 in amino acids: CASTLTGRSTDTQYF. Here the CDR3 DNA reads TGTGCCAGCACCTTGACAGGGAGAAGCACAGATACGCAGTATTTT.